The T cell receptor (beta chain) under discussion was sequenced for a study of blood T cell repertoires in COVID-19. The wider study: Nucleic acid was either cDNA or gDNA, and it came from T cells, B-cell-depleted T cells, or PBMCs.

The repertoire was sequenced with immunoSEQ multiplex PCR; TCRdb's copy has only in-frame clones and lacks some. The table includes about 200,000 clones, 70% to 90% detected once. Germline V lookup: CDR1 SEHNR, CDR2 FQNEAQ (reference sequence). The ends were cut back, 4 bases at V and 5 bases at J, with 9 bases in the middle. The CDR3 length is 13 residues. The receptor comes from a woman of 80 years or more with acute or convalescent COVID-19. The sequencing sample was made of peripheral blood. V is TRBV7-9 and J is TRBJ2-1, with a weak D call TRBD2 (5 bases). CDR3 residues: CASSSLANNEQFF. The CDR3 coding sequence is TGTGCCAGCAGCTCCCTAGCTAACAATGAGCAGTTCTTC.